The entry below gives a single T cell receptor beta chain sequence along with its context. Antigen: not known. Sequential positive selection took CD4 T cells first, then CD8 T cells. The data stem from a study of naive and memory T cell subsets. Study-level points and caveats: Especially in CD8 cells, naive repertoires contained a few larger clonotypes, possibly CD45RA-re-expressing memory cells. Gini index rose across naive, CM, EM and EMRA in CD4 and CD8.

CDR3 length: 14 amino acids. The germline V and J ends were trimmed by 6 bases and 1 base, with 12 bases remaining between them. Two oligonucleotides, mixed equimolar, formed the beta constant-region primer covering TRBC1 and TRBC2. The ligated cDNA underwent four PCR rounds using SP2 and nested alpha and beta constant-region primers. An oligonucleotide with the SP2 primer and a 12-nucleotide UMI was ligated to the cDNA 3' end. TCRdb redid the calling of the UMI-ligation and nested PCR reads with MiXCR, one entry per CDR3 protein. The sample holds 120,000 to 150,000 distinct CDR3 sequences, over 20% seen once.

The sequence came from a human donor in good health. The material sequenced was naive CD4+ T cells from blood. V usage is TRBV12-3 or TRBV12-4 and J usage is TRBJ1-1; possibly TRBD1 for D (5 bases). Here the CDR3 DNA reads TGTGCCAGCAGAAAGAACAGGAAGAACACTGAAGCTTTCTTT. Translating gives CASRKNRKNTEAFF.